The next 19 T cell receptor beta chains were all read from a single sample in a study of Ad26.COV2.S vaccination and SARS-CoV-2 variants. Noted treatment: around 19 received Ad26.COV2.S at low or high dose, single or two shots; about 5 received placebo; per-sample allocation not given. Sampling was performed 63 days after the first vaccine or placebo injection. Assay: immunoSEQ multiplex PCR; the TCRdb copy retains only in-frame clones and omits some. The table records a few hundred thousand clones, about nine tenths of them present only once. Sequences were derived from peripheral blood, sampled in a trial of Ad26.COV2.S vaccine versus placebo. These receptor sequences come from a person aged 18-60 years who received the Ad26.COV2.S COVID-19 vaccine or a placebo.

The chain recombines TRBV7-2 with TRBJ1-2; no reliable D call. Per the germline V gene, CDR1 is SGHTA and CDR2 is FQGNSA. Between the trimmed V and J ends, which lost 1 base and 6 bases, there was a span of 6 bases. The CDR3 contains 12 residues. CDR3 sequence: CASSLGRDGYTF. CDR3 bases: TGTGCCAGCAGCTTAGGTCGGGATGGCTACACCTTC.

This chain connects TRBV4-2 to TRBJ1-2; no clear D. Germline loops: CDR1 LGHNA, CDR2 YNFKEQ. The CDR3 is 15 amino acids. V lost 0 bases and J 8 bases, leaving 16 bases between the germline ends. The CDR3 sequence: CASSQDLDLLGGYTF. The CDR3 DNA sequence: TGTGCCAGCAGCCAAGATCTGGACCTACTAGGGGGCTACACCTTC.

This sequence joins TRBV27 and TRBJ1-1, with D perhaps TRBD1 (6 bases). The CDR3 runs 14 residues. V dropped 10 bases and J dropped 0 bases, with 15 bases sitting between them. CDR1 and CDR2 (germline): MNHEY, SMNVEV (reference sequence). The CDR3 protein is CATRRGIMNTEAFF. As DNA, the CDR3 is TGTGCCACACGTAGGGGGATCATGAACACTGAAGCTTTCTTT.

This clone came up a few times. This chain connects TRBV6-6 to TRBJ1-6; 9 bases are a match to TRBD1. The trim removed 5 bases at V and 7 bases at J, leaving 12 bases unmatched. This CDR3 is built from 17 residues. The germline V gene encodes CDR1 MNHNY and CDR2 SVGAGI (reference sequence). CDR3 DNA sequence: TGTGCCAGCAGTCCCTCCCTGGGACAGGGCGTGAATTCACCCCTCCACTTT. Translated: CASSPSLGQGVNSPLHF.

V usage is TRBV6-1 and J usage is TRBJ1-2; D is possibly TRBD1 (6 bases). The germline V and J ends were trimmed by 1 base and 2 bases, with 11 bases remaining between them. CDR1 and CDR2 from the germline V gene are MNHNS and SASEGT. This CDR3 comprises 15 residues. CDR3 coding DNA: TGTGCCAGCAGTGAAGTTCATCAGGGGAACTATGGCTACACCTTC. Translation: CASSEVHQGNYGYTF.

V is TRBV6-2 or TRBV6-3 and J is TRBJ1-2, with D unclear. Germline lookup yields CDR1 MNHEY and CDR2 SVGEGT. Trimming cost V 6 bases and J 3 bases, with 14 bases left between them. The CDR3 is 14 amino acids. CDR3 residues: CASSLMAEYYGYTF. DNA for the CDR3: TGTGCCAGCAGCCTTATGGCAGAATACTATGGCTACACCTTC.

The chain recombines TRBV5-8 with TRBJ1-5, with D possibly TRBD1 on 5 matching bases. The CDR3 has 14 residues. V was cut by 5 bases and J by 6 bases, with 15 bases left in between. Germline CDR1 and CDR2: SGHTS and YDEGEE. CDR3 in DNA: TGTGCCAGCAGGCCCCAGGGAGGCACTCAGCCCCAGCATTTT. This encodes CASRPQGGTQPQHF.

This sequence joins TRBV6-5 and TRBJ1-6; D is possibly TRBD1 (6 bases). This CDR3 is 16 amino acids long. Germline V gene data show CDR1 as MNHEY and CDR2 as SVGAGI. Trimming removed 0 bases from V and 4 bases from J, with 10 bases in between. The CDR3 sequence is CASSYSEGGYNSPLHF. The CDR3 coding sequence is TGTGCCAGCAGTTACTCGGAGGGGGGATATAATTCACCCCTCCACTTT.

The V call is TRBV3-1 (or the pseudogene TRBV3-2), the J call TRBJ2-7; D unresolved. The CDR3 length is 16 residues. CDR1 is LGHDT, CDR2 YNNKEL, per germline (reference sequence). Trimming removed 4 bases from V and 0 bases from J, with 16 bases in between. The CDR3 region is CASSPFIGRSSYEQYF. For the CDR3, the DNA is TGTGCCAGCAGCCCATTCATCGGACGAAGCTCCTACGAGCAGTACTTC.

J is TRBJ1-4 and V is TRBV19; D not resolved. CDR3 length equals 14 residues. Germline CDR1 LNHDA, CDR2 SQIVND (reference sequence). V lost 5 bases to trimming and J lost 2 bases, with 9 bases between them. The chain's CDR3 is CASSARSTNEKLFF. In DNA, the CDR3 is TGTGCCAGTAGTGCCCGGAGTACTAATGAAAAACTGTTTTTT.

V is TRBV6-2 or TRBV6-3 and J is TRBJ2-5; 13 bases align to TRBD2. The CDR3 loop spans 17 amino acids. Germline lookup yields CDR1 MNHEY and CDR2 SVGEGT. Unmatched junction bases numbered 6, after V lost 3 bases and J lost 2 bases. The CDR3 region has the DNA TGTGCCAGCAGTTATCTGGGACTAGCGGGGATACAAGAGACCCAGTACTTC. It specifies CASSYLGLAGIQETQYF.

The chain has TRBV5-1 and TRBJ1-5; D perhaps matches TRBD1 (5 bases). This CDR3 has 14 residues. The germline V gene encodes CDR1 SGHRS and CDR2 YFSETQ. The V gene lost 3 bases and the J gene lost 6 bases, with 13 bases spanning the gap. CDR3 sequence (DNA): TGCGCCAGCAGCTGGGACGGGGGTGGTCAGCCCCAGCATTTT. Its protein product is CASSWDGGGQPQHF.

V usage is TRBV29-1 and J usage is TRBJ2-7, with 10 bases that match TRBD1. Germline CDR1 reads SQVTM; CDR2 reads ANQGSEA. CDR3 size: 15 residues. After removal of 6 bases from V and 5 bases from J, the junction contained 13 bases not matched to a gene. CDR3 in DNA: TGCAGCGTCTACCTCCGGGACAGGGGCTTCCACGAGCAGTACTTC. This gives the protein CSVYLRDRGFHEQYF.

The chain couples TRBV7-2 to TRBJ2-1; 8 bases agree with TRBD2. J lost 9 bases, V lost 4 bases, and 8 bases had no gene match. Germline V gene sequence: CDR1 SGHTA, CDR2 FQGNSA. This CDR3 has 14 residues. The CDR3 reads CASSYEGRGAEQFF. In DNA, the CDR3 is TGTGCCAGCAGCTACGAGGGGCGGGGGGCTGAGCAGTTCTTC. The whole variable domain, filled in from reference TRBV7-2 and TRBJ2-1, reads GAGVSQSPSNKVTEKGKDVELRCDPISGHTALYWYRQSLGQGLEFLIYFQGNSAPDKSGLPSDRFSAERTGGSVSTLTIQRTQQEDSAVYLCASSYEGRGAEQFFGPGTRLTVL.

This clone has only a few counts. CDR3 in DNA: TGTGCCAGCAGACAAGACACCCTACTAGATGGCTACACCTTC. This codes for CASRQDTLLDGYTF. V usage is TRBV11-2 and J usage is TRBJ1-2; D remains ambiguous. Trimming removed 6 bases from V and 6 bases from J, with 17 bases in between. Germline CDR1 reads SGHAT; CDR2 reads FQNNGV. The CDR3 runs to 14 residues.

V gene TRBV7-6 combines with J gene TRBJ2-2; no firm D call. The V and J ends lost 5 bases and 0 bases respectively, with 10 bases between them. Germline CDR1 is SGHVS and CDR2 is FNYEAQ. The CDR3 contains 15 residues. For the CDR3, the DNA is TGTGCCAGCAGCCTCCAATCTACGAACACCGGGGAGCTGTTTTTT. Its translation: CASSLQSTNTGELFF.

The genes are TRBV18 and TRBJ2-7; TRBD1 agrees at 10 bases. Germline CDR1 and CDR2: KGHSH and LQKENI. V gave up 3 bases and J gave up 2 bases; unmatched junction bases: 4. CDR3 size: 15 residues. CDR3 coding DNA: TGTGCCAGCTCACCCGGGACAGGGGAACCCTACGAGCAGTACTTC. Protein: CASSPGTGEPYEQYF.

The chain employs TRBV19 and TRBJ2-5, with TRBD2 identical over 7 bases. This CDR3 is 16 amino acids long. Germline CDR1 is LNHDA and CDR2 is SQIVND (reference sequence). Trimming at V came to 3 bases and at J to 2 bases, leaving 9 bases not matched to a gene. CDR3 sequence: CASSMLQGAGQETQYF. The CDR3 nucleotides read TGTGCCAGTAGTATGTTGCAGGGAGCGGGGCAAGAGACCCAGTACTTC.

This clone appeared a single time. This sequence joins TRBV7-8 and TRBJ1-2, with no clear D. Germline CDR1 is SGHVS and CDR2 is FQNEAQ. CDR3 length: 13 residues. Trimming cost V 5 bases and J 5 bases, with 12 bases left between them. As DNA, the CDR3 is TGTGCCAGCAGCCCGACAATCCTTTATGGCTACACCTTC. Amino acids: CASSPTILYGYTF.